The sequence of this T cell receptor (beta chain) was determined in a study of blood T cell repertoires in COVID-19. For the study at large: PBMCs, B-cell-depleted T cells, or T cells were the source of the cDNA or gDNA that made up the material.

Cohort 3 recovered donors had two negative PCRs, clearance, or symptom resolution. Per the original data handling: Reference gene primers were amplified, and this amplification served to estimate nucleated cell counts. Assay: immunoSEQ multiplex PCR; the TCRdb copy retains only in-frame clones and omits some. Clone size and the V and J calls come from that table; the DNA yielded D and trimming. There are around 110,000 clones in the sample; 65% to 85% occur only once, and nearly 4% lies in the top ten. Input material: PBMCs or T cells enriched from blood (not recorded which). The receptor comes from a woman under 40 who had recovered from COVID-19.

Here the CDR3 reads CASSLTTGGLNEQFF. The CDR3 bases are TGTGCCAGCAGCTTAACAACGGGAGGACTCAATGAGCAGTTCTTC. J is TRBJ2-1 and V is TRBV7-3, with 7 nucleotides matching TRBD2. Germline CDR1 is SGHTA and CDR2 is FQGTGA. This CDR3 region has 15 residues. Germline trimming cut 0 bases from V and 6 bases from J; bases unmatched to any gene: 5. The whole variable domain, remainder taken from reference TRBV7-3 and TRBJ2-1, is GAGVSQTPSNKVTEKGKYVELRCDPISGHTALYWYRQSLGQGPEFLIYFQGTGAADDSGLPNDRFFAVRPEGSVSTLKIQRTERGDSAVYLCASSLTTGGLNEQFFGPGTRLTVL.